Below are 3 T cell receptor beta chains sequenced from a single sample in a study of blood T cell repertoires in COVID-19. TCRdb's table, derived via immunoSEQ multiplex PCR, lists solely in-frame clones and lacks some. The sample carries hundreds of thousands of clones, roughly nine tenths recorded once. The sequenced sample consisted of peripheral blood. The origin of the receptors is a man aged 40-50 years with acute or convalescent COVID-19.

The chain links TRBV7-9 to TRBJ2-1; no clear D gene. V gave up 1 base and J gave up 9 bases, with 7 bases separating them. Germline CDR1 and CDR2: SEHNR and FQNEAQ (reference sequence). The CDR3 length is 12 residues. CDR3 sequence: CASSLELLEQFF. CDR3 nucleotides: TGTGCCAGCAGCTTAGAGTTACTTGAGCAGTTCTTC.

This clone was picked up a small number of times. The genes are TRBV10-1 and TRBJ1-1; D gene ambiguous. The CDR3 covers 13 residues. Trimming took 6 bases from V and 5 from J, leaving 13 bases between them. Germline CDR1 WNHNN, CDR2 SYGVQD (reference sequence). CDR3 sequence reads: CASRDLAGTEAFF. The DNA of the CDR3 is TGCGCCAGCAGAGACCTTGCGGGGACTGAAGCTTTCTTT.

The chain links TRBV5-4 to TRBJ2-7; TRBD2 is a possible D gene (6 bases). The germline V and J ends were trimmed by 5 bases and 6 bases, with 21 bases remaining between them. The CDR3 is made up of 15 amino acids. CDR1 is SGHNT, CDR2 YYREEE, per germline (reference sequence). The CDR3 reads CASRGSGDPYLEQYF. The CDR3 DNA is TGTGCCAGCAGGGGGTCGGGGGATCCCTACCTCGAGCAGTACTTC.